Each of the 21 T cell receptor beta chains below was sequenced from the same sample in a study of glioma-infiltrating T cells after dendritic cell vaccination (dated by TCRdb to about 2016). The library relied on the immunoSEQ multiplex PCR assay. Held by TCRdb, this immuneACCESS table contains in-frame sequences only and omits some clones. Under half of the omission traces to an unresolved V gene where checked; the cause of the rest is unknown. A total of more than 95,000 clones appear in this sample, roughly 81% of them only once. Of the sample, more than 10% is held by the ten largest clones. The input for sequencing was blood, taken before dendritic cell vaccination. The receptor source for this set is a human donor with glioblastoma.

A word on this clone: The sample has other DNA sequences that encode this CDR3 too. V usage is TRBV6-5 and J usage is TRBJ1-2; D gene uncertain. The CDR3 spans 14 residues. CDR1 and CDR2 from the germline V gene are MNHEY and SVGAGI. The V and J ends lost 2 bases and 3 bases respectively, with 10 bases between them. The CDR3 DNA follows: TGTGCCAGCAGTTACGTTGGGAGGGACTATGGCTACACCTTC. The encoded protein is CASSYVGRDYGYTF.

This chain links TRBV5-1 with TRBJ2-7, with 9 bases that match TRBD1. The V and J ends lost 4 bases and 2 bases, in that order; junction bases with no gene match: 4. Germline V gives CDR1 SGHRS, CDR2 YFSETQ. CDR3 size: 14 residues. CDR3 loop: CASSEGQGTYEQYF. The CDR3 DNA is TGCGCCAGCAGCGAGGGACAGGGAACCTACGAGCAGTACTTC.

The chain couples TRBV19 to TRBJ1-1; TRBD1 aligns across 9 bases. CDR1 and CDR2 (germline): LNHDA, SQIVND (reference sequence). This CDR3 contains 18 residues. Trimming at V came to 2 bases and at J to 0 bases, leaving 10 bases not matched to a gene. The CDR3 sequence: CASSIWNRGPRMNTEAFF. The CDR3 region has the DNA TGTGCCAGTAGTATATGGAACAGGGGGCCTCGAATGAACACTGAAGCTTTCTTT. Based on the CDR3 plus reference TRBV19 and TRBJ1-1, the full variable domain is DGGITQSPKYLFRKEGQNVTLSCEQNLNHDAMYWYRQDPGQGLRLIYYSQIVNDFQKGDIAEGYSVSREKKESFPLTVTSAQKNPTAFYLCASSIWNRGPRMNTEAFFGQGTRLTVV.

The chain links TRBV5-1 to TRBJ2-3, with 7 nucleotides matching TRBD1. Germline CDR1 SGHRS, CDR2 YFSETQ. The CDR3 is 15 amino acids. With 4 bases clipped from V and 0 bases from J, the junction kept 5 bases outside the gene matches. CDR3 residues: CASSNPTGSTDTQYF. CDR3 sequence (DNA): TGCGCCAGCAGCAACCCGACAGGGAGCACAGATACGCAGTATTTT.

This clone was recorded a few times. V and J are TRBV19 and TRBJ1-2, with 12 nucleotides matching TRBD1. Germline CDR1 LNHDA, CDR2 SQIVND (reference sequence). The CDR3 has 15 amino acids. Trimming cost V 8 bases and J 4 bases; bases outside gene matches: 8. The CDR3 loop is CASGGQGAGVYGYTF. The CDR3 DNA reads TGTGCCAGTGGGGGACAGGGGGCTGGGGTCTATGGCTACACCTTC.

This clone was found a few times. V is TRBV5-4 and J is TRBJ2-1; TRBD1 is a possible D gene (8 bases). The CDR3 sequence is 18 residues long. The germline V and J ends were trimmed by 0 bases and 3 bases, with 19 bases remaining between them. In germline, CDR1 is SGHNT, CDR2 YYREEE (reference sequence). The CDR3 DNA sequence: TGTGCCAGCAGCTTGGGGGGGGGAAACAGGGGGTACTACAATGAGCAGTTCTTC. Translated, it gives CASSLGGGNRGYYNEQFF.

This clone has just one count. This chain links TRBV5-6 with TRBJ1-1, with D possibly matching TRBD1 (6 bases). Trimming cost V 3 bases and J 0 bases, with 12 bases left between them. This CDR3 has 15 amino acids. Germline assignment: CDR1 SGHDT and CDR2 YYEEEE. The CDR3 DNA follows: TGTGCCAGCAGCTCATGGGGGCGTTTGAACACTGAAGCTTTCTTT. This sequence encodes CASSSWGRLNTEAFF.

The rearrangement joins TRBV4-1 to TRBJ2-2; tentative D call: TRBD1 (6 bases). CDR1 and CDR2 (germline): MGHRA, YSYEKL. The CDR3 consists of 16 residues. The germline V and J ends were trimmed by 1 base and 4 bases, with 13 bases remaining between them. The CDR3 loop reads CASSQAGQGSTGELFF. The CDR3 coding sequence is TGCGCCAGCAGCCAAGCTGGGCAGGGGAGCACCGGGGAGCTGTTTTTT.

CDR3 nucleotides: TGTGCCTGGAGTGTAGTGGGCCCCCTCTATGGCTACACCTTC. Its protein is CAWSVVGPLYGYTF. This chain joins TRBV30 and TRBJ1-2, with D uncertain. Trimming removed 0 bases at V and 4 bases at J, with 12 bases between. Germline V gives CDR1 GTSNPN, CDR2 SVGIG (reference sequence). This CDR3 is built from 14 residues.

The chain employs TRBV11-2 and TRBJ2-1; 7 positions match TRBD2. This CDR3 is 13 amino acids long. V shed 2 bases, J shed 11 bases, and the junction held 6 bases outside the gene matches. Germline V lookup: CDR1 SGHAT, CDR2 FQNNGV. The CDR3 nucleotides read TGTGCCAGCAGCTTAAGTCAAGCGGGGAAGCAGTTCTTC. Its protein is CASSLSQAGKQFF.

The chain is built from TRBV15 and TRBJ1-1; D is perhaps TRBD1 (6 bases). CDR1 LNHNV and CDR2 YYDKDF come from the germline V gene (reference sequence). V shed 3 bases and J shed 0 bases, with 11 bases lying between them. The CDR3 sequence is 15 residues long. The CDR3 here is CATSSPGQLNTEAFF. CDR3 DNA: TGTGCCACCAGCAGCCCGGGACAACTGAACACTGAAGCTTTCTTT. Using reference TRBV15 and TRBJ1-1 for the parts outside the CDR3, the full variable domain is DAMVIQNPRYQVTQFGKPVTLSCSQTLNHNVMYWYQQKSSQAPKLLFHYYDKDFNNEADTPDNFQSRRPNTSFCFLDIRSPGLGDTAMYLCATSSPGQLNTEAFFGQGTRLTVV.

The chain joins TRBV5-1 to TRBJ2-2; 8 nucleotides line up with TRBD1. Per the germline V gene, CDR1 is SGHRS and CDR2 is YFSETQ. V lost 5 bases and J lost 4; bases outside the gene matches: 7. The CDR3 totals 15 residues. The CDR3 sequence: CASSYNTGGTGELFF. CDR3 nucleotides: TGCGCCAGCAGTTATAACACAGGGGGCACCGGGGAGCTGTTTTTT.

In this sample, this clone turned up a few times. This chain connects TRBV19 to TRBJ1-2; a weak D match, TRBD1 (5 bases). The CDR3 totals 15 residues. Germline CDR1 is LNHDA and CDR2 is SQIVND (reference sequence). Trimming stripped 5 bases from V and 0 bases from J, with 13 bases between. Written as DNA, the CDR3 is TGTGCCAGTAGTTCGGGGGTCTATTCTAACTATGGCTACACCTTC. Translation: CASSSGVYSNYGYTF.

The V and J genes are TRBV11-3 and TRBJ2-1; 8 bases fit TRBD2. Germline V gives CDR1 SGHNT, CDR2 YENEEA. V was clipped by 5 bases and J by 6 bases; unmatched bases: 9. This CDR3 region has 15 residues. The CDR3: CASSVVSGGPNEQFF. The CDR3 DNA follows: TGTGCCAGCAGCGTCGTCTCGGGGGGGCCCAATGAGCAGTTCTTC.

The V call is TRBV2, the J call TRBJ1-5; D is perhaps TRBD1 (5 bases). V lost 5 bases to trimming and J lost 4 bases, with 12 bases between them. CDR3 length: 14 residues. The germline CDR1 and CDR2 sequences are SNHLY and FYNNEI. The chain's CDR3 is CASSTPGVNQPQHF. The CDR3 region has the DNA TGTGCCAGCAGTACCCCGGGGGTTAATCAGCCCCAGCATTTT.

This clone was detected once. CDR3 in amino acids: CASSLYGTSGGAGETQYF. In nucleotides, the CDR3 is TGTGCCAGCAGCCTCTATGGGACTAGCGGGGGGGCCGGTGAGACCCAGTACTTC. The chain joins TRBV5-4 to TRBJ2-5, with TRBD2 identical over 16 bases. Per the germline V gene, CDR1 is SGHNT and CDR2 is YYREEE (reference sequence). This CDR3 is 18 amino acids long. The V and J ends lost 4 bases and 5 bases, in that order; junction bases with no gene match: 11.

The rearrangement joins TRBV6-5 to TRBJ1-1, with TRBD1 identical over 9 bases. Germline V gene lookup returns CDR1 MNHEY and CDR2 SVGAGI. The CDR3 extends over 15 amino acids. The V gene end was trimmed by 4 bases and the J gene end by 11 bases; junction bases not matched to a gene: 14. The CDR3 coding sequence is TGTGCCAGCAGTTCCCTCCACACACAGGGGGCTCGGGCTTTCTTT. Amino acids: CASSSLHTQGARAFF.

J is TRBJ1-6 and V is TRBV19, with D hard to call. In germline, CDR1 is LNHDA, CDR2 SQIVND (reference sequence). Trimming removed 8 bases from V and 0 bases from J, with 8 bases in between. The CDR3 has 14 residues. The CDR3 DNA reads as TGTGCCAGTGCCGCCAGCTCCTATAATTCACCCCTCCACTTT. Translation: CASAASSYNSPLHF.

V and J are TRBV5-4 and TRBJ1-3, with D unclear. The J call may be wrong; the DNA end is better matched by TRBJ2-2. The CDR3 contains 14 residues. Germline CDR1 SGHNT, CDR2 YYREEE (reference sequence). In DNA, the CDR3 is TGTGCCAGCAGCTTGCCGAGAAACACCGGGGAGCTGTTTTTT. Encoded protein: CASSLPRNTGELFF.

The chain links TRBV30 to TRBJ1-2, with 9 bases that match TRBD1. The CDR3 runs 13 residues. Germline assignment: CDR1 GTSNPN and CDR2 SVGIG (reference sequence). V was pared by 2 bases and J by 6 bases, with 4 bases of the junction left unmatched. The CDR3 spells CAWSRTGEDGYTF. CDR3 nucleotides: TGTGCCTGGAGTAGGACAGGGGAGGATGGCTACACCTTC.

The chain combines TRBV6-6 with TRBJ1-2; 7 positions agree with TRBD1. The CDR3 is 15 amino acids. Germline V gene data show CDR1 as MNHNY and CDR2 as SVGAGI (reference sequence). V shed 6 bases, J shed 4 bases, and the junction held 11 bases outside the gene matches. The CDR3 nucleotides read TGTGCCAGCAGCGAAACCCGGGACAGCTCCTATGGCTACACCTTC. As protein: CASSETRDSSYGYTF.